Sequencing of this T cell receptor (beta chain) was carried out in a study of metastatic and nonmetastatic thyroid tumors. Study-wide background: The study looked at repertoires side by side in blood and in tumor or nodule tissue from malignant and benign thyroid patients.

Before thyroid surgery, none of the patients had received any treatment. Whole-study findings and limits: Malignant tumors reportedly showed significantly higher TCR beta diversity than benign nodules in both blood and tumor.

This clone is judged medium-sized. The antigen remains undetermined. MiXCR reprocessed the PCR reads for TCRdb. This table holds 30,000 to 40,000 clones, roughly 22% found once. V was pared by 4 bases and J by 2 bases, with 17 bases of the junction left unmatched. The CDR3 loop spans 18 amino acids. CDR1 and CDR2 from the germline V gene are LNHDA and SQIVND (reference sequence). This TCR came from a male donor with papillary thyroid cancer or a benign thyroid nodule (not recorded which). Some clones in this sample may be carry-over from other donors' samples. The J gene is TRBJ2-7, the V gene TRBV19; 7 nucleotides align to TRBD1. The specimen sequenced was tumor tissue. The DNA for the CDR3 is TGTGCCAGTAGTACTCCACCCGGACCGGGACAGAACCCCTACGAGCAGTACTTC. Its translation: CASSTPPGPGQNPYEQYF.